This TCR beta chain was obtained from a study of blood T cell repertoires in COVID-19. Study overall: There were acute and convalescent COVID-19 samples, and they came from the United States, Italy and Spain. PBMCs, B-cell-depleted T cells, or T cells provided the cDNA or gDNA that made up the material.

In the authors' workflow: Researchers report that nucleated cell counts were estimated from reference gene primer amplification. Sequencing was performed with immunoSEQ multiplex PCR; in TCRdb, only in-frame clones are kept and a portion is missing. Clone size and the V and J calls come from that table; the DNA yielded D and trimming. The sample shows around 61,000 clones, about 81% of them seen only once. The CDR3 is made up of 11 amino acids. Germline loops: CDR1 PRHDT, CDR2 FYEKMQ (reference sequence). V gave up 3 bases and J gave up 3 bases, with 2 bases separating them. This chain uses TRBV13 with TRBJ2-5; D remains ambiguous. The sequenced sample was peripheral blood. The receptor's source is an elderly man with acute or convalescent COVID-19. CDR3 sequence: CASSFKETQYF. The CDR3 DNA reads TGTGCCAGCAGCTTTAAAGAGACCCAGTACTTC.